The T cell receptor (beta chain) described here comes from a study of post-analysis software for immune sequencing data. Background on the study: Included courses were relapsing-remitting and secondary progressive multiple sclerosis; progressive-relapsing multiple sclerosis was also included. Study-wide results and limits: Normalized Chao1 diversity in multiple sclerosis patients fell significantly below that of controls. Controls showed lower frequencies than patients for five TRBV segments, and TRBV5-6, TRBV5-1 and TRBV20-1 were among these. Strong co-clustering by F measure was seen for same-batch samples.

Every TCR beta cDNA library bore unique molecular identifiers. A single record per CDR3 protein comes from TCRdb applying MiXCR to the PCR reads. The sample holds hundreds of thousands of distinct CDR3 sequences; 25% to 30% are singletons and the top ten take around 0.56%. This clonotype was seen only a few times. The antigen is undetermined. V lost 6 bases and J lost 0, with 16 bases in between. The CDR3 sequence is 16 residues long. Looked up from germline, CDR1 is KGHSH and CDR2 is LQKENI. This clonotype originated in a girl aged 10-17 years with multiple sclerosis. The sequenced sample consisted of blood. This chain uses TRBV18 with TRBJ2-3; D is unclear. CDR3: CASSSPLAGSTDTQYF. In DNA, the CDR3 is TGTGCCAGCTCCTCCCCTCTCGCAGGTAGCACAGATACGCAGTATTTT. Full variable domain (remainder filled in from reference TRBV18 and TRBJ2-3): NAGVMQNPRHLVRRRGQEARLRCSPMKGHSHVYWYRQLPEEGLKFMVYLQKENIIDESGMPKERFSAEFPKEGPSILRIQQVVRGDSAAYFCASSSPLAGSTDTQYFGPGTRLTVL.